The rows below give T cell receptor beta chains drawn from one sample of a study of regulatory T cells in long-lasting Graves disease. TCRdb processed the multiplex PCR reads anew with MiXCR; each CDR3 protein has one entry. The repertoire holds more than 350,000 distinct CDR3 sequences, with around 23% as singletons. Sequencing was performed on peripheral blood mononuclear cells (PBMCs), taken when the disease was refractory, from a patient treated with antithyroid drugs. The receptors originated from a female donor with Graves disease. Each CDR3 is given with its conserved first and last residue. D genes are given only for firm matches. The size field is filled for only some rows; it gives once, few, many or a size class.

d_gene	v_gene	j_gene	abundance	CDR3nt	CDR3aa
TRBD1	TRBV7-2	TRBJ2-3	NA	TGTGCCAGCAGCCGCAACTCGGGACAGCTAAGGCACACAGATACGCAGTATTTT	CASSRNSGQLRHTDTQYF
TRBD2	TRBV27	TRBJ2-1	NA	TGTGCCAGCAGTTCCCTAGCTAGCGGGTTGTCCTACAATGAGCAGTTCTTC	CASSSLASGLSYNEQFF
NA	TRBV10-3	TRBJ1-2	many	TGTGCCATCAGGCCGGGAGCTAACTATGGCTACACCTTC	CAIRPGANYGYTF
TRBD2	TRBV6-1	TRBJ2-2	NA	TGTGCCAGCAGCGGGACTAGCGGGAGGTCTGGCACCGGGGAGCTGTTTTTT	CASSGTSGRSGTGELFF
NA	TRBV20-1	TRBJ2-7	few	TGCAGTGCTAGAGATGTTTTTGGGGAGGAATCCTACGAGCAGTACTTC	CSARDVFGEESYEQYF
TRBD2	TRBV9	TRBJ2-2	few	TGTGCCAGCAGCGCCTCGCTCCCCAGCGGGAGGCCGAGAACCGGGGAGCTGTTTTTT	CASSASLPSGRPRTGELFF
NA	TRBV7-9	TRBJ1-2	few	TGTGCCAGCAGCTTAGGGTGTTGCAGGGGCAACAGCTACACCTTC	CASSLGCCRGNSYTF
NA	TRBV3-1	TRBJ1-1	many	TGTGCCAGCAGCCGCTTCCAGGCCGGCGGAAACACTGAAGCTTTCTTT	CASSRFQAGGNTEAFF
NA	TRBV2	TRBJ2-7	many	TGTGCCAGCTCGTCGGGCACCCACTCCTACGAGCAGTACTTC	CASSSGTHSYEQYF
TRBD2	TRBV24-1	TRBJ2-5	many	TGTGCCACCAGTGATCGGCTAGCGGGAGGGCCGGAGACCCAGTACTTC	CATSDRLAGGPETQYF
TRBD2	TRBV5-1	TRBJ2-2	many	TGCGCCAGCAGCCTCCTTAGCGGGAGCAACACCGGGGAGCTGTTTTTT	CASSLLSGSNTGELFF
TRBD1	TRBV12-3/TRBV12-4	TRBJ2-7	many	TGTGCCAGCAGTTTACAGGGACAGGGATTCTACGAGCAGTACTTC	CASSLQGQGFYEQYF
NA	TRBV12-3/TRBV12-4	TRBJ2-1	NA	TGTGCCAGCAGGCAGCGGAGCTCCTACAATGAGCAGTTCTTC	CASRQRSSYNEQFF
NA	TRBV6-2/TRBV6-3	TRBJ2-5	many	TGTGCCAGCAGTTACTCGGCGGGACAAGAGACCCAGTACTTC	CASSYSAGQETQYF
NA	TRBV12-3/TRBV12-4	TRBJ2-7	many	TGTGCCAGCAGCTCATACAGGGCAGCCTACGAGCAGTACTTC	CASSSYRAAYEQYF
NA	TRBV9	TRBJ2-5	few	TGTGCCAGCAGCGCGGGAGCGGGCTGGGACCAAGAGACCCAGTACTTC	CASSAGAGWDQETQYF
TRBD1	TRBV5-1	TRBJ1-1	NA	TGCGCCAGCAGCTCAGGGGGCGCGAACACTGAAGCTTTCTTT	CASSSGGANTEAFF
NA	TRBV20-1	TRBJ2-4	few	TGCAGTGCTATCTTAGTAGTGGGGCTTGGAAACATTCAGTACTTC	CSAILVVGLGNIQYF
NA	TRBV9	TRBJ2-2	NA	TGTGCCAGCAGTGACCCGGGATCCTTAATGACCGGGGAGCTGTTTTTT	CASSDPGSLMTGELFF
NA	TRBV7-3	TRBJ2-2	once	TGTGCCAGCAGACCAACAGGAGTCGACACCGGGGAGCTGTTTTTT	CASRPTGVDTGELFF
TRBD2	TRBV28	TRBJ2-2	many	TGTGCCAGCGGTCCGGGGACTAGCGTTTCCTACACCGGGGAGCTGTTTTTT	CASGPGTSVSYTGELFF
NA	TRBV5-4	TRBJ1-1	NA	TGTGCCAGCAGCTTAGGGTTACAGGAGAACACTGAAGCTTTCTTT	CASSLGLQENTEAFF
NA	TRBV20-1	TRBJ1-3	few	TGCAGTGCCATGGCAGGGCGTCTATTATCTGGAAACACCATATATTTT	CSAMAGRLLSGNTIYF
NA	TRBV2	TRBJ1-6	many	TGTGCCAGCAAATTAAGGGGCGGTTCACCCCTCCACTTT	CASKLRGGSPLHF
TRBD1	TRBV28	TRBJ2-7	many	TGTGCCAGCCTTCCGGGACAGGCCATCGACGAGCAGTACTTC	CASLPGQAIDEQYF
TRBD1	TRBV20-1	TRBJ2-7	few	TGCAGTGCCTTGGACAGGGCCAAATCCTACGAGCAGTACTTC	CSALDRAKSYEQYF
TRBD1	TRBV7-6	TRBJ1-3	few	TGTGCCAGCAGCACCGAACAGGGGGCGCTGGGAAACACCATATATTTT	CASSTEQGALGNTIYF
TRBD1	TRBV19	TRBJ1-5	NA	TGTGCCAGTAGAGGGGGCGGACAGGCGGGCAATCAGCCCCAGCATTTT	CASRGGGQAGNQPQHF
TRBD2	TRBV30	TRBJ2-7	NA	TGTGCCTGGAGAGGAAATAGCGGGAGGACTTACGAGCAGTACTTC	CAWRGNSGRTYEQYF
NA	TRBV24-1	TRBJ2-5	many	TGTGCCACCAGTGATTCCGGGAGCCAAGAGACCCAGTACTTC	CATSDSGSQETQYF
TRBD1	TRBV10-2	TRBJ1-5	NA	TGCGCCAGCAGTGGCCGTTACGAGACAGGGGGCAATCAGCCCCAGCATTTT	CASSGRYETGGNQPQHF
NA	TRBV10-3	TRBJ1-2	few	TGTGCCATCAGTGAGTCGAACAGGAACTATGGCTACACCTTC	CAISESNRNYGYTF
NA	TRBV20-1	TRBJ2-5	NA	TGCAGTGCTTTAAACAGGGTTGGGCTCGAGACCCAGTACTTC	CSALNRVGLETQYF
TRBD2	TRBV18	TRBJ2-5	NA	TGTGCCAGCTCACCCCCCAGCGGGAGAACAGGGGAGACCCAGTACTTC	CASSPPSGRTGETQYF
NA	TRBV5-1	TRBJ1-1	few	TGCGCCAGCAGCTTACAGGTTCCTAGTAACACTGAAGCTTTCTTT	CASSLQVPSNTEAFF
NA	TRBV6-1	TRBJ2-7	few	TGTGCCAGCAGGAACTCCCGGGACACCTCCTACGAGCAGTACTTC	CASRNSRDTSYEQYF
TRBD2	TRBV27	TRBJ2-1	NA	TGTGCCAGCAGTCCCCGGACTAGCGGGAGCCCCTACAATGAGCAGTTCTTC	CASSPRTSGSPYNEQFF
NA	TRBV16	TRBJ1-2	NA	TGTGCCAGCAGCCAGAGGACAGTCTATGGCTACACCTTC	CASSQRTVYGYTF
TRBD1	TRBV2	TRBJ2-7	many	TGTGCCAACGCGTACCGGGACAGGGTGTACGAGCAGTACTTC	CANAYRDRVYEQYF
TRBD1	TRBV28	TRBJ1-5	many	TGTGCCAGCAGCCTGGACAGGGGGAATAGCAATCAGCCCCAGCATTTT	CASSLDRGNSNQPQHF
NA	TRBV10-3	TRBJ1-3	NA	TGTGCCATCAGTGAGCCGACGGTTAACTCTGGAAACACCATATATTTT	CAISEPTVNSGNTIYF
NA	TRBV6-1	TRBJ1-3	few	TGTGCCAGCAGTCTCAGAGGCTCCCCGAGCTCTGGAAACACCATATATTTT	CASSLRGSPSSGNTIYF
NA	TRBV10-3	TRBJ1-4	once	TGTGCCATCAGTGATGGCAGGGTGAATGAAAAACTGTTTTTT	CAISDGRVNEKLFF
TRBD2	TRBV10-3	TRBJ2-2	few	TGTGCCATCAGTCCCGGGACTAGCGGGAGGGCGAACACCGGGGAGCTGTTTTTT	CAISPGTSGRANTGELFF
NA	TRBV28	TRBJ2-7	many	TGTGCCAGCAGAACCCAGGACAGTACCTACGAGCAGTACTTC	CASRTQDSTYEQYF
NA	TRBV10-2	TRBJ2-5	NA	TGCGCCAGCAGTGAAATCCAGATGGCCCTACGGACCCAGTACTTC	CASSEIQMALRTQYF
NA	TRBV7-9	TRBJ1-1	many	TGTGCCAGCAGCTTTATGGACGGAACTGAAGCTTTCTTT	CASSFMDGTEAFF
TRBD2	TRBV7-2	TRBJ2-5	NA	TGTGCCAGCAGCTTTAGTGGCGGGAGCCAAGGGACCCAGTACTTC	CASSFSGGSQGTQYF
NA	TRBV29-1	TRBJ2-5	many	TGCAGCGCACTACCGACCCAAGAGACCCAGTACTTC	CSALPTQETQYF
NA	TRBV5-1	TRBJ2-7	many	TGCGCCAGCAGCTGGGACTGGGACTCCTACGAGCAGTACTTC	CASSWDWDSYEQYF
NA	TRBV6-1	TRBJ1-2	many	TGTGCCAGCAGTGAATCGGGGGTCGTTAACTATGGCTACACCTTC	CASSESGVVNYGYTF
TRBD2	TRBV4-1	TRBJ2-7	NA	TGCGCCAGCAGCCAAGATAAGGGGCTAGCGGGGCACCCCTACGAGCAGTACTTC	CASSQDKGLAGHPYEQYF
TRBD2	TRBV29-1	TRBJ2-5	few	TGCAGCGTTGGGGGGGGACTAGCGGCACAAGAGACCCAGTACTTC	CSVGGGLAAQETQYF
NA	TRBV12-3/TRBV12-4	TRBJ2-5	NA	TGTGCCAGCAGTTCTCACAACCAAGAGACCCAGTACTTC	CASSSHNQETQYF